This T cell receptor (beta chain) derives from a study of sequential checkpoint blockade in melanoma. The overall study: DNA from more than 75 pretreatment tumor samples underwent TCRβ immunosequencing. General study points: Pretreatment TIL clonality tracked with response in the nivolumab-first arm.

Notes on this clone: Antigen: not known.

Treatment in this sample: randomized to nivolumab then ipilimumab (arm A) or the reverse (arm B). V was shortened by 0 bases and J by 8 bases, with 8 bases between the two germline ends. The V gene's germline CDR1 is MNHGY and CDR2 SAAAGT. The CDR3 has 13 amino acids. Using immunoSEQ multiplex PCR, the repertoire was profiled, and TCRdb retains in-frame clones only, with some absent. The sample gives about 3,500 clones, 18% of which show up once; roughly a quarter is in the top ten. The sequence derives from a human donor with melanoma. Sample: tumor tissue (inferred from file names), taken from a patient given nivolumab and ipilimumab in sequence. This rearrangement joins TRBV6-8 to TRBJ2-1; maybe TRBD2 (6 bases). CDR3 sequence reads: CASSYSGEDEQFF. For the CDR3, the DNA is TGTGCCAGCAGTTACTCAGGGGAGGATGAGCAGTTCTTC.